This note documents a single T cell receptor beta chain sequence. The sample is drawn from a study of cytomegalovirus exposure and HLA in healthy donors. TCRdb's table, derived via immunoSEQ multiplex PCR, lists solely in-frame clones and lacks some. The sample comprises 90,000 to 140,000 clones, about 86% of which are singletons, and 3% to 4% rests with the top ten. Germline loops: CDR1 GTSNPN, CDR2 SVGIG (reference sequence). CDR3 size: 13 residues. The trim removed 2 bases at V and 6 bases at J, leaving 2 bases unmatched. This clonotype was sampled from a woman aged 18-30 years in good health and CMV-seropositive. Sample: PBMCs. The chain couples TRBV30 to TRBJ1-5; 9 nucleotides line up with TRBD1. The CDR3 nucleotides read TGTGCCTGGAGTACAGGGGGCACTCAGCCCCAGCATTTT. Translating gives CAWSTGGTQPQHF.